These 27 T cell receptor beta chains came from one sample sequenced in a study of blood T cell repertoires in COVID-19. Some clones are missing from TCRdb's copy, which holds only in-frame ones; the method was immunoSEQ multiplex PCR. The sample holds 200,000 to 250,000 clones; about 86% are singletons and the top ten take roughly 3.3%. Sequenced material: PBMCs or T cells enriched from blood (not recorded which). Every receptor here comes from a woman aged 45 to 65 in a cohort exposed to, infected with or recovered from COVID-19 (not recorded which).

The chain is built from TRBV2 and TRBJ1-5; TRBD1 agrees at 8 bases. The CDR3 extends over 15 amino acids. From germline, CDR1 is SNHLY and CDR2 FYNNEI. V shed 5 bases and J 1 base; nucleotides not matched to a gene: 4. The CDR3 sequence is CASSLQGVSNQPQHF. The CDR3 coding sequence is TGTGCCAGCAGTCTACAGGGGGTGAGCAATCAGCCCCAGCATTTT. Based on the CDR3 plus reference TRBV2 and TRBJ1-5, the full variable domain is EPEVTQTPSHQVTQMGQEVILRCVPISNHLYFYWYRQILGQKVEFLVSFYNNEISEKSEIFDDQFSVERPDGSNFTLKIRSTKLEDSAMYFCASSLQGVSNQPQHFGDGTRLSIL.

This chain joins TRBV13 and TRBJ1-1; TRBD1 might be the D (6 bases). The CDR3 consists of 15 residues. V was trimmed by 1 base and J by 1 base, leaving 10 bases between them. Germline V CDR1 and CDR2: PRHDT, FYEKMQ (reference sequence). CDR3 sequence: CASSLVGGANTEAFF. CDR3 DNA: TGTGCCAGCAGCTTAGTAGGGGGGGCGAACACTGAAGCTTTCTTT.

V gene TRBV30 combines with J gene TRBJ2-1; 7 bases align to TRBD1. Trimming at V came to 5 bases and at J to 9 bases, leaving 4 bases not matched to a gene. The CDR3 covers 11 residues. Per the germline V gene, CDR1 is GTSNPN and CDR2 is SVGIG (reference sequence). CDR3 DNA sequence: TGTGCCTGGCCTCCAGGGGGTGAGCAGTTCTTC. This codes for CAWPPGGEQFF.

The chain uses TRBV19 and TRBJ1-1; 8 bases map to TRBD1. The germline V gene encodes CDR1 LNHDA and CDR2 SQIVND (reference sequence). V was pared by 8 bases and J by 5 bases, with 10 bases of the junction left unmatched. CDR3 length: 14 residues. The CDR3 sequence: CASGPRTGLTEAFF. The CDR3 bases are TGTGCCAGTGGGCCCCGGACAGGGCTGACTGAAGCTTTCTTT.

The chain joins TRBV5-1 to TRBJ2-1; 10 bases are a match to TRBD2. Trimming removed 6 bases from V and 5 bases from J; junction bases left unmatched: 8. Germline V lookup: CDR1 SGHRS, CDR2 YFSETQ. The length of the CDR3 is 15 residues. The CDR3: CASMKGTSADNEQFF. CDR3 sequence (DNA): TGCGCCAGCATGAAAGGGACTAGCGCGGACAATGAGCAGTTCTTC.

This chain joins TRBV14 and TRBJ1-2, with D maybe TRBD1 (5 bases). V lost 4 bases and J lost 0, with 12 bases in between. The CDR3 consists of 15 residues. Per the germline V gene, CDR1 is SGHDN and CDR2 is FVKESK. The CDR3 here is CASSPHGGANYGYTF. The CDR3 nucleotides read TGTGCCAGCAGCCCTCACGGAGGGGCTAACTATGGCTACACCTTC.

V usage is TRBV5-1 and J usage is TRBJ1-5; 9 nucleotides line up with TRBD1. The CDR3 loop spans 17 amino acids. Trimming took 3 bases from V and 7 from J; bases not matched to a gene: 14. Germline-derived CDR1 and CDR2 are SGHRS and YFSETQ. CDR3 in amino acids: CASSYEGTGLLVQPQHF. The DNA of the CDR3 is TGCGCCAGCAGCTACGAAGGGACAGGGCTTTTGGTACAGCCCCAGCATTTT. The full variable domain, in which reference TRBV5-1 and TRBJ1-5 provide the parts outside the CDR3, is KAGVTQTPRYLIKTRGQQVTLSCSPISGHRSVSWYQQTPGQGLQFLFEYFSETQRNKGNFPGRFSGRQFSNSRSEMNVSTLELGDSALYLCASSYEGTGLLVQPQHFGDGTRLSIL.

This chain links TRBV7-9 with TRBJ2-5; TRBD2 agrees at 9 bases. Per the germline V gene, CDR1 is SEHNR and CDR2 is FQNEAQ (reference sequence). V was clipped by 1 base and J by 4 bases; unmatched bases: 7. This CDR3 is built from 16 residues. The CDR3 DNA is TGTGCCAGCAGCTTAGTCGGCGGGGGGGCAGTAGAGACCCAGTACTTC. Encoded protein: CASSLVGGGAVETQYF.

The gene calls are TRBV25-1 and TRBJ1-6; 9 bases map to TRBD1. This CDR3 contains 15 residues. Germline-derived CDR1 and CDR2 are MGHDK and SYGVNS. Germline trimming cut 2 bases from V and 5 bases from J; bases unmatched to any gene: 1. The chain's CDR3 is CASSEGTGNNSPLHF. The CDR3 nucleotides are TGTGCCAGCAGTGAAGGGACAGGGAATAATTCACCCCTCCACTTT.

The gene calls are TRBV6-6 and TRBJ1-3, with D perhaps matching TRBD1 (6 bases). The length of the CDR3 is 14 residues. CDR1 and CDR2 from the germline V gene are MNHNY and SVGAGI (reference sequence). Deletions cut 2 bases from V and 7 bases from J, with 12 bases between. Here the CDR3 DNA reads TGTGCCAGCAGTTACGGAGGGAGGGGGAACACCATATATTTT. Translated: CASSYGGRGNTIYF.

This clone was picked up a small number of times. J is TRBJ1-1 and V is TRBV30, with a possible D match to TRBD1 (6 bases). The V and J ends lost 3 bases and 5 bases respectively, with 19 bases between them. Germline-derived CDR1 and CDR2 are GTSNPN and SVGIG (reference sequence). The CDR3 contains 15 residues. The CDR3, as DNA: TGTGCCTGGAGCGACCGCAGTAGGGGGGGTACTGAAGCTTTCTTT. Amino acids: CAWSDRSRGGTEAFF.

The gene calls are TRBV4-1 and TRBJ2-1, with 7 bases matching TRBD1. The germline CDR1 and CDR2 sequences are MGHRA and YSYEKL. The CDR3 sequence is 14 residues long. The J segment lost 5 bases and the V segment lost 3 bases, leaving 4 bases of the junction unmatched. The CDR3, as DNA: TGCGCCAGCAGCCAGTTAACAGGGGACAATGAGCAGTTCTTC. Protein sequence: CASSQLTGDNEQFF.

The CDR3 nucleotides are TGTGCCAGCAGCCCAAGCGGGGGGTATCACAATGAGCAGTTCTTC. Translation gives CASSPSGGYHNEQFF. The rearrangement links TRBV7-2 to TRBJ2-1, with TRBD2 matching 9 bases. CDR1 and CDR2 (germline): SGHTA, FQGNSA. The trim removed 5 bases at V and 5 bases at J, leaving 7 bases unmatched. The CDR3 has 15 amino acids.

This chain joins TRBV2 and TRBJ2-7, with 10 positions matching TRBD2. Germline CDR1 is SNHLY and CDR2 is FYNNEI. The length of the CDR3 is 14 residues. V dropped 7 bases and J dropped 5; count of bases not matched to a gene: 8. CDR3 sequence (DNA): TGTGCCAGCACGGGCTTACTAGCGGGGAACGAGCAGTACTTC. As protein: CASTGLLAGNEQYF.

The V call is TRBV7-9, the J call TRBJ1-2; no firm D call. CDR1 SEHNR and CDR2 FQNEAQ come from the germline V gene (reference sequence). The V end lost 1 base, the J end lost 8 bases, and 14 bases lay between the germline ends. This CDR3 region has 14 residues. DNA for the CDR3: TGTGCCAGCAGCTTAGGTGAAGTAGCTGGGGGCTACACCTTC. Amino acids: CASSLGEVAGGYTF.

The chain uses TRBV5-5 and TRBJ2-7, with 8 bases that match TRBD2. The germline CDR1 and CDR2 sequences are SGHKS and YYEKEE (reference sequence). With V trimmed by 0 bases and J by 5 bases, 10 bases remained unmatched. The CDR3 spans 16 residues. CDR3 DNA: TGTGCCAGCAGCTTGGTTGCGGGGGGCTTGGTCAACGAGCAGTACTTC. It encodes CASSLVAGGLVNEQYF.

The chain employs TRBV7-9 and TRBJ2-3; 11 nucleotides match TRBD2. The CDR3 spans 17 residues. CDR1 is SEHNR, CDR2 FQNEAQ, per germline (reference sequence). Unmatched junction bases numbered 7, after V lost 4 bases and J lost 1 base. The CDR3 spells CASSSGLLAGGTDTQYF. CDR3 DNA sequence: TGTGCCAGCAGCTCCGGACTACTAGCGGGGGGCACAGATACGCAGTATTTT.

This clone has a single count. CDR3 loop: CASTDGFGNTEAFF. Written as DNA, the CDR3 is TGTGCCAGCACCGACGGGTTCGGGAACACTGAAGCTTTCTTT. The V gene is TRBV6-4, the J gene TRBJ1-1, with D unresolved. Germline-derived CDR1 and CDR2 are MRHNA and SNTAGT. CDR3 length: 14 amino acids. Trimming removed 7 bases at V and 1 base at J, with 13 bases between.

The J gene is TRBJ1-2, the V gene TRBV19, with 9 bases aligning to TRBD1. With 5 bases clipped from V and 6 bases from J, the junction kept 10 bases outside the gene matches. The germline CDR1 and CDR2 sequences are LNHDA and SQIVND (reference sequence). This CDR3 comprises 15 residues. In DNA form, the CDR3 reads TGTGCCAGTAGTGGACCGGGACAGGGATTAGATGGCTACACCTTC. Translation: CASSGPGQGLDGYTF.

This rearrangement joins TRBV18 to TRBJ2-1; the D is unclear. Trimming cost V 3 bases and J 6 bases, with 6 bases left between them. Germline CDR1 KGHSH, CDR2 LQKENI. There are 12 residues in the CDR3. CDR3: CASSPRSNEQFF. The CDR3 nucleotides read TGTGCCAGCTCACCCCGTTCCAATGAGCAGTTCTTC.

V usage is TRBV18 and J usage is TRBJ2-3; the D is unclear. Germline values: CDR1 KGHSH, CDR2 LQKENI. Between the trimmed V and J ends, which lost 0 bases and 3 bases, there was a span of 7 bases. The CDR3 spans 14 residues. The CDR3 DNA is TGTGCCAGCTCACCACCCACCCTAACAGATACGCAGTATTTT. It codes for CASSPPTLTDTQYF.

This clone has only one observation. Here the CDR3 reads CASSSGTGLKLFF. The CDR3 region has the DNA TGTGCCAGCAGCTCCGGGACAGGGCTAAAACTGTTTTTT. The J gene is TRBJ1-4, the V gene TRBV7-9; 9 nucleotides agree with TRBD1. The germline V gene encodes CDR1 SEHNR and CDR2 FQNEAQ (reference sequence). CDR3 size: 13 residues. V was pared by 4 bases and J by 10 bases, with 4 bases of the junction left unmatched.

This clone was detected a few times. The rearrangement links TRBV4-2 to TRBJ1-2; D is ambiguous. The CDR3 runs 13 residues. V was clipped by 1 base and J by 8 bases, with 11 bases between them. Germline V gives CDR1 LGHNA, CDR2 YNFKEQ. The DNA of the CDR3 is TGTGCCAGCAGCCAAGCCCCCCCCGAGGGCTACACCTTC. Protein product: CASSQAPPEGYTF.

CDR3 region: CAWSVGGLEQFF. The CDR3 nucleotides read TGTGCCTGGAGTGTAGGGGGTTTGGAGCAGTTCTTC. The chain recombines TRBV30 with TRBJ2-1; D perhaps matches TRBD1 (6 bases). The CDR3 is 12 residues long. V was trimmed by 0 bases and J by 10 bases, leaving 10 bases between them. Germline values: CDR1 GTSNPN, CDR2 SVGIG (reference sequence). The variable domain in full, completed from reference TRBV30 and TRBJ2-1, reads SQTIHQWPATLVQPVGSPLSLECTVEGTSNPNLYWYRQAAGRGLQLLFYSVGIGQISSEVPQNLSASRPQDRQFILSSKKLLLSDSGFYLCAWSVGGLEQFFGPGTRLTVL.

This chain uses TRBV19 with TRBJ1-2, with 8 bases matching TRBD1. From germline, CDR1 is LNHDA and CDR2 SQIVND (reference sequence). With V trimmed by 5 bases and J by 7 bases, 9 bases remained unmatched. The CDR3 has 14 amino acids. DNA of the CDR3: TGTGCCAGTAGTCAAGACAGGGGTAGCAGTGGCTACACCTTC. This gives the protein CASSQDRGSSGYTF.

This clone has just one count. V and J are TRBV9 and TRBJ2-2; TRBD1 aligns across 8 bases. The CDR3 contains 17 residues. V lost 4 bases, J lost 7 bases, and 15 bases stayed unmatched. Germline V gene lookup returns CDR1 SGDLS and CDR2 YYNGEE. CDR3 protein: CASSPRREQGVIGELFF. CDR3 sequence (DNA): TGTGCCAGCAGCCCGCGTAGGGAACAGGGGGTTATCGGGGAGCTGTTTTTT. Supplemented by reference TRBV9 and TRBJ2-2, the full variable domain reads DSGVTQTPKHLITATGQRVTLRCSPRSGDLSVYWYQQSLDQGLQFLIQYYNGEERAKGNILERFSAQQFPDLHSELNLSSLELGDSALYFCASSPRREQGVIGELFFGEGSRLTVL.

CDR3 DNA: TGTGCCAGCAGCCTAGGGGCGGGACTGAAACCCTACGAGCAGTACTTC. Translating gives CASSLGAGLKPYEQYF. The chain couples TRBV7-2 to TRBJ2-7; possibly TRBD2 for D (6 bases). The CDR3 contains 16 residues. CDR1 and CDR2 from the germline V gene are SGHTA and FQGNSA. With 5 bases removed from V and 2 bases from J, the gap between germline ends came to 19 bases.